Included here is one T cell receptor (beta chain) sequence, with context. This clone has only one observation. No cognate antigen has been identified for it. Per-base qualities were not stored, and no clone one base away is much larger. This entry belongs to a study of blood T cell repertoires in COVID-19 (dated by TCRdb to about 2020). For context, the study as a whole: The collaborator samples originated in the United States, Italy and Spain and spanned the acute and convalescent phases of COVID-19. The material from the prospective study consisted of cDNA or gDNA derived from T cells, B-cell-depleted T cells, or PBMCs. Deeply sampled blood TCRbeta repertoires from subjects exposed to, actively infected with, or recovered from COVID-19 were included in the dataset. The repertoires were made available in a free public database intended to serve as a resource for research on the immune response to SARS-CoV-2. Samples came from the ongoing ImmuneRACE study (first 160 participants) plus 1,254 subjects from 6 global collaborators. The sample metadata nearly always contained a de-identified subject ID, COVID-19 status, age in years and sex. Where HLA class I and class II types were available, the types were taken from metadata supplied by the sample provider, not from assay-based typing. The full study reports these points: How much clinical and demographic metadata was included differed by source and by participant, and the metadata was provided uncurated.

Collaborating institutions collected whole blood in K2EDTA tubes following their own protocols. Collaborator samples were shipped for TCRbeta analysis as frozen whole blood, isolated PBMCs, or DNA extracted from either sample type. The immunoSEQ Assay, a bias-controlled multiplex PCR, was used to amplify TCRbeta CDR3 regions from genomic DNA. From the authors' description of their analysis: Within the assay, amplification of reference gene primers was used to estimate how many nucleated cells each sample contained. To quantify the absolute abundance of each unique TCRbeta CDR3 rearrangement, sequence reads were collapsed and filtered. For each sample, productive Simpson clonality was calculated as the square root of Simpson's diversity index across productive rearrangements. TCRdb mirrors the immuneACCESS table, restricted to in-frame sequences. Some clones are absent from its copies; in checked studies, under half trace to an unresolved V gene, and the reason for the others is unknown. V, J and clone size derive from that table, while D and trimming were established from the DNA sequence. For this sample there are tens of thousands of clones; approximately 83% appear just once. The ten most abundant clones make up approximately 2.5% of the sample.

There are 15 amino acids in the CDR3, from cysteine to phenylalanine inclusive. Of the read, only the CDR3 DNA is kept; its 45 bases are in frame from base 1. Reading the germline V gene gives CDR1 SNHLY and CDR2 FYNNEI. Here V drops 6 bases and J drops 0 bases, and the junction holds 7 bases not matched to any gene. The receptor was derived from an older woman with acute or convalescent COVID-19. Sequencing was carried out using peripheral blood. The rearrangement joined TRBV2 to TRBJ1-1; the junction holds 7 bases that match TRBD1. CDR3 region: CASSARQGMNTEAFF. The nucleotides are TGTGCCAGCAGCGCTCGACAGGGTATGAACACTGAAGCTTTCTTT.